These 16 T cell receptor beta chains came from one sample sequenced in a study of blood T cell repertoires in COVID-19. Assay used: immunoSEQ multiplex PCR; TCRdb lists only in-frame clones, some missing. This repertoire shows 50,000 to 65,000 clones, 86% found once; its top ten account for roughly 3%. Material: peripheral blood. These receptors all stem from a man aged 45-65 years with active COVID-19.

The CDR3 DNA reads as TGTGCCAGCAGCTTAGACACAGCGGGGAACTATGGCTACACCTTC. Translating it yields CASSLDTAGNYGYTF. The chain carries TRBV7-2 and TRBJ1-2; D unresolved. The CDR3 is 15 amino acids. The V gene lost 1 base and the J gene lost 2 bases, with 11 bases spanning the gap. Germline CDR1 and CDR2: SGHTA and FQGNSA.

V usage is TRBV5-5 and J usage is TRBJ2-5, with 7 bases lining up with TRBD2. V lost 3 bases, J lost 5 bases, and 13 bases stayed unmatched. The CDR3 spans 16 residues. The germline gives CDR1 SGHKS, CDR2 YYEKEE (reference sequence). The DNA for the CDR3 is TGTGCCAGCAGCTCCCCCCTCGGGAGGTTCGGGGAGACCCAGTACTTC. As protein: CASSSPLGRFGETQYF.

The chain has TRBV4-1 and TRBJ1-2; D remains unclear. Germline-derived CDR1 and CDR2 are MGHRA and YSYEKL. The ends were cut back, 2 bases at V and 2 bases at J, with 12 bases in the middle. The CDR3 loop spans 15 amino acids. DNA of the CDR3: TGCGCCAGCAGCCAAACGGGAAGGACGAACTATGGCTACACCTTC. Protein sequence: CASSQTGRTNYGYTF.

This chain uses TRBV3-1 (or the pseudogene TRBV3-2) with TRBJ2-7; D gene ambiguous. The germline V gene encodes CDR1 LGHDT and CDR2 YNNKEL (reference sequence). The CDR3 loop spans 14 amino acids. V was clipped by 1 base and J by 0 bases, with 7 bases between them. The CDR3 sequence: CASSQVRSSYEQYF. DNA of the CDR3: TGTGCCAGCAGCCAAGTACGGAGCTCCTACGAGCAGTACTTC.

This clone was observed once. The chain uses TRBV10-3 and TRBJ2-2; D is possibly TRBD2 (6 bases). Trimming pared 3 bases from V and 5 bases from J, leaving 13 bases between. Germline CDR1 ENHRY, CDR2 SYGVKD. The CDR3 covers 15 residues. DNA of the CDR3: TGTGCCATCAGTGACGAGGTGACTAGGACCGGGGAGCTGTTTTTT. This translates into CAISDEVTRTGELFF.

The rearrangement links TRBV18 to TRBJ2-4; D may be TRBD1 (5 bases). The CDR3 is 15 residues long. Germline CDR1 reads KGHSH; CDR2 reads LQKENI. The V end was cut by 6 bases, the J end by 1 base, with 13 bases between. The CDR3 sequence: CASSQGGSAKNIQYF. In nucleotides, the CDR3 is TGTGCCAGCTCTCAGGGTGGATCGGCCAAAAACATTCAGTACTTC.

The chain is built from TRBV2 and TRBJ1-2; TRBD1 matches 7 bases. CDR1 SNHLY and CDR2 FYNNEI come from the germline V gene. This CDR3 is built from 12 residues. The junction had 4 bases not matched to a gene; V was cut back by 8 bases and J by 4 bases. DNA for the CDR3: TGTGCCAGCCGCCGGGACAGCTATGGCTACACCTTC. Its protein product is CASRRDSYGYTF.

This rearrangement joins TRBV12-3 or TRBV12-4 to TRBJ1-3; D gene uncertain. The CDR3 runs to 13 residues. V lost 3 bases, J lost 4 bases, and 7 bases lay in between. This chain's CDR3 is CASSFTAGNTIYF. The DNA of the CDR3 is TGTGCCAGCAGTTTTACAGCAGGAAACACCATATATTTT.

This clone was recorded once. The chain joins TRBV5-1 to TRBJ2-2; a weak D match, TRBD2 (5 bases). V was cut by 6 bases and J by 7 bases, with 13 bases left in between. The CDR3 is 13 amino acids. In germline, CDR1 is SGHRS, CDR2 YFSETQ. CDR3 bases: TGCGCCAGCAACTTACTAGGCTTCGGGGAGCTGTTTTTT. Its protein is CASNLLGFGELFF. Based on the CDR3 plus reference TRBV5-1 and TRBJ2-2, the full variable domain is KAGVTQTPRYLIKTRGQQVTLSCSPISGHRSVSWYQQTPGQGLQFLFEYFSETQRNKGNFPGRFSGRQFSNSRSEMNVSTLELGDSALYLCASNLLGFGELFFGEGSRLTVL.

The chain couples TRBV5-8 to TRBJ1-4, with TRBD1 matching 9 bases. This CDR3 contains 15 residues. From germline, CDR1 is SGHTS and CDR2 YDEGEE. Unmatched junction bases numbered 5, after V lost 5 bases and J lost 3 bases. The CDR3 is CASRPRDRANEKLFF. The CDR3 nucleotides read TGTGCCAGCAGACCCCGGGACAGGGCTAATGAAAAACTGTTTTTT.

CDR3 sequence (DNA): TGTGCCAGCAGCCGAAGCGGGACAGGGGGTTACGAGCAGTACTTC. Its protein is CASSRSGTGGYEQYF. V gene TRBV7-9 combines with J gene TRBJ2-7; 11 nucleotides align to TRBD1. This CDR3 has 15 residues. The junction had 7 bases not matched to a gene; V was cut back by 5 bases and J by 4 bases. Germline V lookup: CDR1 SEHNR, CDR2 FQNEAQ (reference sequence).

The rearrangement uses TRBV4-2 and TRBJ2-3; 16 bases line up with TRBD2. Germline CDR1 reads LGHNA; CDR2 reads YNFKEQ. Trimming took 4 bases from V and 6 from J; bases not matched to a gene: 13. The CDR3 covers 19 residues. CDR3 loop: CASSLIQGTSGGAADTQYF. CDR3 in DNA: TGTGCCAGCAGCCTAATCCAAGGGACTAGCGGGGGGGCTGCGGATACGCAGTATTTT.

In nucleotides, the CDR3 is TGTGCCAGCAGCTTGCCCGACGGGGGGAGGAAGACCCAGTACTTC. As protein: CASSLPDGGRKTQYF. This chain links TRBV5-8 with TRBJ2-5, with 7 positions matching TRBD2. V shed 1 base and J 6 bases; nucleotides not matched to a gene: 9. This CDR3 is built from 15 residues. Germline CDR1 and CDR2: SGHTS and YDEGEE. Variable domain in full (rest from reference TRBV5-8 and TRBJ2-5): EAGVTQSPTHLIKTRGQQATLRCSPISGHTSVYWYQQALGLGLQFLLWYDEGEERNRGNFPPRFSGRQFPNYSSELNVNALELEDSALYLCASSLPDGGRKTQYFGPGTRLLVL.

This clone was observed a handful of times. This rearrangement joins TRBV12-5 to TRBJ1-5, with D perhaps matching TRBD1 (6 bases). Germline loops: CDR1 LGHNT, CDR2 FRNRAP. Trimming took off 1 base at V and 6 bases at J, with 13 bases between the two ends. The CDR3 sequence is 15 residues long. This CDR3 reads CASGLALQGFQPQHF. CDR3 DNA sequence: TGTGCTAGTGGTTTGGCTTTACAGGGATTTCAGCCCCAGCATTTT.

This rearrangement joins TRBV19 to TRBJ1-3, with D possibly being TRBD1 (6 bases). Germline CDR1 and CDR2: LNHDA and SQIVND (reference sequence). Trimming pared 6 bases from V and 0 bases from J, leaving 6 bases between. CDR3 size: 13 residues. The DNA for the CDR3 is TGTGCCAGTAGGGACAGCTCTGGAAACACCATATATTTT. This gives the protein CASRDSSGNTIYF.

The chain joins TRBV3-1 (or the pseudogene TRBV3-2) to TRBJ2-7, with unresolved D. The V and J ends lost 3 bases and 5 bases respectively, with 5 bases between them. The CDR3 length is 11 residues. Looked up from germline, CDR1 is LGHDT and CDR2 is YNNKEL (reference sequence). DNA of the CDR3: TGTGCCAGCAGCCACCTCCACGAGCAGTACTTC. Translation: CASSHLHEQYF.